This TCR beta chain is from a study of blood T cell repertoires in COVID-19. Across the study: Italy, Spain and the United States were the sources of the convalescent and acute COVID-19 samples. PBMCs, B-cell-depleted T cells, or T cells provided the cDNA or gDNA that made up the material.

CDR1 and CDR2 from the germline V gene are SGHAT and FQNNGV. J gave up 7 bases and V 2 bases, and 8 bases lay outside the gene matches. CDR3 size: 16 residues. Everyone who took part was 18 to 89 years old, and they came from about two dozen US areas. Original handling: Scientists estimated how many nucleated cells there were by amplifying reference gene primers. The data were produced by immunoSEQ multiplex PCR, yet TCRdb's version contains in-frame clones alone and is incomplete. Clone size and the V and J calls come from that table; the DNA yielded D and trimming. The sample shows about 440,000 clones, 70% to 90% of them seen only once.

The source of this sequence is a woman aged 18-29 years with acute COVID-19. Specimen: PBMCs or T cells enriched from blood (not recorded which). The genes are TRBV11-2 and TRBJ2-1, with 10 bases aligning to TRBD2. CDR3 amino acids: CASSLLSGRAGNEQFF. In nucleotides, the CDR3 is TGTGCCAGCAGCTTATTGAGCGGGAGGGCCGGGAATGAGCAGTTCTTC. Combining the CDR3 with reference TRBV11-2 and TRBJ2-1 gives the whole variable domain EAGVAQSPRYKIIEKRQSVAFWCNPISGHATLYWYQQILGQGPKLLIQFQNNGVVDDSQLPKDRFSAERLKGVDSTLKIQPAKLEDSAVYLCASSLLSGRAGNEQFFGPGTRLTVL.